This entry describes one T cell receptor beta chain. The data were obtained in a study of control samples from healthy donors and cancer patients. Measured with immunoSEQ multiplex PCR; TCRdb has only the in-frame clones, and not every one. The top ten clones hold less than 4.5% of a sample with tens of thousands of clones, around nine tenths of them seen once. In germline, CDR1 is SQVTM, CDR2 ANQGSEA. The CDR3 runs to 13 residues. Trimming pared 6 bases from V and 10 bases from J, leaving 21 bases between. The source is a woman between 50 and 59 years old in good health. This sequence joins TRBV29-1 and TRBJ1-2; D might be TRBD1 (6 bases). The sample was blood. CDR3 region: CSVNNLLDRNYTF. The CDR3 nucleotides are TGCAGCGTCAATAACCTCCTGGACAGAAACTACACCTTC. Full variable domain (remainder filled in from reference TRBV29-1 and TRBJ1-2): SAVISQKPSRDICQRGTSLTIQCQVDSQVTMMFWYRQQPGQSLTLIATANQGSEATYESGFVIDKFPISRPNLTFSTLTVSNMSPEDSSIYLCSVNNLLDRNYTFGSGTRLTVV.